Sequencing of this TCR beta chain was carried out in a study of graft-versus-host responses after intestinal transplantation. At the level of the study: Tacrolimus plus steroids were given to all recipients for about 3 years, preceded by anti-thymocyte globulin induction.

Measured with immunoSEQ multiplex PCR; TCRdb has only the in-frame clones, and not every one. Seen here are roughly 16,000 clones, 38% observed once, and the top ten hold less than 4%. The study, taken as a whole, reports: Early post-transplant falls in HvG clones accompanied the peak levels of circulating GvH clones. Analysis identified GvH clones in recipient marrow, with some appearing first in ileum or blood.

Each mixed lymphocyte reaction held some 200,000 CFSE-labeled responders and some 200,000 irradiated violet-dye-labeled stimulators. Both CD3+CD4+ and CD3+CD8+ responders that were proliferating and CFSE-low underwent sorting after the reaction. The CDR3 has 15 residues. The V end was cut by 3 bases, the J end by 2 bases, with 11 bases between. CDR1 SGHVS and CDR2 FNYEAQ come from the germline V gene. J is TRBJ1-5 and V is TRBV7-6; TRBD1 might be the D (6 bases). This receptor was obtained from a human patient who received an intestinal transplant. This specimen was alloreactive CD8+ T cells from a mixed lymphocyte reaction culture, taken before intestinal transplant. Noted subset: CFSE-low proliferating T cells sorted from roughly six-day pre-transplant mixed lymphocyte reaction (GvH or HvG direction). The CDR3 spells CASSFHAGGNQPQHF. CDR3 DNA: TGTGCCAGCAGCTTCCACGCAGGGGGCAATCAGCCCCAGCATTTT.